A selection of T cell receptor beta chains follows, all from one sample in a study of blood T cell repertoires in COVID-19. Here immunoSEQ multiplex PCR was the method, and the copy in TCRdb shows in-frame clones only, minus some. This table holds 150,000 or so clones, roughly nine tenths found once. The specimen sequenced was PBMCs or T cells enriched from blood (not recorded which). The receptors derive from a middle-aged woman who had been exposed to COVID-19. The conserved cysteine and the conserved F or W are not part of the CDR3 here. The D gene is left open where the match is weak.

>12|.|TRBV10-3|TRBJ1-1
ATTAGTLNTEAF
>12|.|TRBV4-3|TRBJ1-6
ASSQEYRDSPLH
>10|.|TRBV5-1|TRBJ1-2
ASSEDSYGYT
>12|TRBD1|TRBV2|TRBJ1-4
ASSLDRQNEKLF
>12|TRBD1|TRBV28|TRBJ1-5
ASRTQTGMEPQH
>12|TRBD2|TRBV7-2|TRBJ2-1
ASSLIAGGNEQF
>9|.|TRBV7-9|TRBJ1-1
ASSLDFEAF
>10|.|TRBV11-2|TRBJ2-3
ASSRESVAQY
>13|TRBD2|TRBV7-2|TRBJ2-1
ASSLRTSGHNEQF
>14|TRBD2|TRBV27|TRBJ2-5
ASSLLSGSYQETQY
>14|TRBD1|TRBV7-8|TRBJ1-3
ASSLGQGVAGNTIY
>14|.|TRBV5-5|TRBJ1-1
ASSFSGAIWAPEAF
>12|TRBD1|TRBV7-2|TRBJ2-7
ASSAPGQGREQY
>14|TRBD1|TRBV19|TRBJ1-3
ASRTNRGKLGNTIY
>14|TRBD1|TRBV5-1|TRBJ1-4
ASSATGERTLGKLF
>12|.|TRBV10-3|TRBJ1-5
AISADSSNQPQH
>14|.|TRBV7-9|TRBJ1-1
ASSLKRSGHNTEAF
>12|TRBD1|TRBV5-1|TRBJ1-2
ASSLATGDYGYT
>13|TRBD1|TRBV25-1|TRBJ2-7
ASSDPTGISYEQY
>10|.|TRBV15|TRBJ1-2
ATSPEGYGYT
>11|.|TRBV9|TRBJ1-1
ASSVAGWTEAF
>13|.|TRBV9|TRBJ1-3
ASSASGRAGNTIY
>13|TRBD2|TRBV5-1|TRBJ2-5
ASSFRLASQETQY
>11|.|TRBV4-1|TRBJ2-5
ASSQVEFETQY
>11|.|TRBV4-1|TRBJ1-2
ASSQSGNYGYT
>14|TRBD2|TRBV7-3|TRBJ2-3
ASSARSGGGTDTQY
>16|TRBD2|TRBV7-7|TRBJ2-1
ASSLPQIGLADYNEQF
>14|.|TRBV28|TRBJ2-2
ASTHRKFSVSGELF
>11|.|TRBV11-2|TRBJ1-2
ASSLDRGGGYT
>16|TRBD1|TRBV19|TRBJ2-1
ASRKTGTGVAANNEQF
>11|.|TRBV9|TRBJ2-2
ASSGPGLGELF
>11|TRBD2|TRBV12-3/TRBV12-4|TRBJ2-1
ASSGTSGDEQF
>14|TRBD1|TRBV12-5|TRBJ1-1
ASGLVQGAMVTEAF
>15|TRBD1|TRBV12-5|TRBJ1-5
ASGRTGLLMSNQPQH
>13|.|TRBV9|TRBJ1-4
ASSVGGIGNEKLF
>13|TRBD2|TRBV7-2|TRBJ2-3
ASSRTSGGADTQY
>13|TRBD2|TRBV19|TRBJ2-1
ASSFGLAGTFEQF
>12|.|TRBV5-8|TRBJ1-1
ASSLAQFATEAF
>15|TRBD2|TRBV3-1/TRBV3-2|TRBJ2-3
ASSERPSGARSGTQY
>14|.|TRBV5-1|TRBJ2-4
ASSPGEGRAKNIQY
>14|TRBD2|TRBV19|TRBJ2-7
ASRIAGTSGTYEQY
>15|TRBD2|TRBV7-2|TRBJ2-3
ASSLRGLAGDLDTQY
>16|TRBD1|TRBV18|TRBJ2-2
ASSRLPTGGPNTGELF
>10|.|TRBV28|TRBJ1-5
ASSFFGQPQH